This TCR beta chain derives from a study of blood T cells in healthy people across ages. Study as a whole: Capture by template switching was about one barcoded beta molecule per two T cells. General study findings and limits: Donor CMV status was unknown, possibly confounding expanded clonotype changes. A roughly linear fall in TCR beta diversity per million T cells was seen with increasing age.

After removal of 0 bases from V and 1 base from J, the junction contained 3 bases not matched to a gene. The CDR3 spans 16 residues. Germline V gives CDR1 SGHRS, CDR2 YFSETQ. A J-beta primer mix and a sample-barcoded 5' primer were used in a second PCR of about 7 to 12 cycles. Tagging of each cDNA molecule was performed by a template-switch adaptor with 12 random nucleotides. TCRdb re-derived calls from the 5' RACE reads in MiXCR, one entry per CDR3 protein. The table records under 2,000,000 distinct CDR3 sequences, roughly 49% of them present only once. This clonotype was seen a handful of times. Its specificity is unknown.

The rearrangement links TRBV5-1 to TRBJ2-5, with 10 bases matching TRBD1. The material sequenced was blood. The TCR sequence derives from a woman aged 35 to 49 in good health. In nucleotides, the CDR3 is TGCGCCAGCAGCTTGGCCGGGACAGGGGTCCAAGAGACCCAGTACTTC. Translated: CASSLAGTGVQETQYF.